These 31 T cell receptor beta chains were sequenced from one sample in a study of blood T cell repertoires in COVID-19 (dated by TCRdb to between 2020 and 2021). Library method: the immunoSEQ multiplex PCR assay. Here the immuneACCESS table is served through TCRdb, limited to in-frame sequences with V and J called. Missing clones are a known gap in these copies; in checked studies unresolved V genes cover under half, and the rest lacks a known reason. This sample comprises 240,000 or so clones, approximately 80% of them detected only once. Around 2% of the sample goes to the ten largest clones. The sequenced sample consisted of peripheral blood. These TCRs come from a man under 40 who had recovered from COVID-19.

The chain links TRBV6-1 to TRBJ2-4, with D possibly being TRBD2 (6 bases). Germline loops: CDR1 MNHNS, CDR2 SASEGT. The CDR3 extends over 16 amino acids. Trimming cost V 1 base and J 3 bases, with 13 bases left between them. In DNA form, the CDR3 reads TGTGCCAGCAGTGAAGATCGGGGGATGGTCAAAAACATTCAGTACTTC. It translates to CASSEDRGMVKNIQYF.

This chain joins TRBV7-9 and TRBJ2-7; TRBD1 agrees at 7 bases. The CDR3 consists of 13 residues. V lost 1 base to trimming and J lost 6 bases; unmatched junction nucleotides: 3. Germline V gene lookup returns CDR1 SEHNR and CDR2 FQNEAQ (reference sequence). CDR3 amino acids: CASSLVDRAEQYV. CDR3 coding DNA: TGTGCCAGCAGCTTAGTTGACAGGGCCGAGCAGTACGTC.

The chain has TRBV5-6 and TRBJ1-1, with D possibly matching TRBD1 (5 bases). The CDR3 is made up of 13 amino acids. The V gene's germline CDR1 is SGHDT and CDR2 YYEEEE. V was pared by 1 base and J by 4 bases, with 8 bases between. The CDR3 DNA is TGTGCCAGCAGCTTGCAGGGAGGCACTGAAGCTTTCTTT. Amino acid sequence: CASSLQGGTEAFF.

The chain has TRBV27 and TRBJ1-5, with 8 bases aligning to TRBD1. CDR3 length: 14 amino acids. Germline V lookup: CDR1 MNHEY, CDR2 SMNVEV (reference sequence). The CDR3 loop is CPETGDYSNQPQHF. The CDR3 DNA is TGTCCAGAGACAGGGGACTATAGCAATCAGCCCCAGCATTTT.

V and J are TRBV4-1 and TRBJ2-5, with 9 positions matching TRBD2. CDR3 length: 16 residues. V lost 0 bases and J lost 7; bases outside the gene matches: 9. From germline, CDR1 is MGHRA and CDR2 YSYEKL. CDR3 in amino acids: CASSQERLAVPGTQYF. The CDR3, as DNA: TGCGCCAGCAGCCAAGAACGACTAGCGGTTCCGGGGACCCAGTACTTC.

The chain has TRBV5-4 and TRBJ2-3; the D gene is possibly TRBD2 (6 bases). Germline V lookup: CDR1 SGHNT, CDR2 YYREEE (reference sequence). The CDR3 loop spans 15 amino acids. The germline V and J ends were trimmed by 5 bases and 2 bases, with 15 bases remaining between them. The CDR3 DNA reads as TGTGCCAGCAGGCGTGACGGGGGTCCCACAGATACGCAGTATTTT. Translation gives CASRRDGGPTDTQYF.

About this clone itself: The same CDR3 is also encoded by other DNA sequences in this sample. This sequence joins TRBV5-1 and TRBJ2-5; 7 nucleotides align to TRBD1. From germline, CDR1 is SGHRS and CDR2 YFSETQ. V dropped 7 bases and J dropped 1; count of bases not matched to a gene: 4. The CDR3 loop spans 13 amino acids. This chain's CDR3 is CASSRDSQETQYF. Written as DNA, the CDR3 is TGCGCCAGCTCGAGGGACAGCCAAGAGACCCAGTACTTC.

This chain links TRBV27 with TRBJ1-1; D gene unclear. This CDR3 region has 13 residues. CDR1 MNHEY and CDR2 SMNVEV come from the germline V gene (reference sequence). V gave up 3 bases and J gave up 4 bases, with 9 bases separating them. In nucleotides, the CDR3 is TGTGCCAGCAGTTTTCGGCAGGCCACTGAAGCTTTCTTT. Translation gives CASSFRQATEAFF.

The chain couples TRBV6-4 to TRBJ1-3, with unresolved D. Deletions cut 3 bases from V and 10 bases from J, with 19 bases between. The CDR3 length is 15 residues. Germline-derived CDR1 and CDR2 are MRHNA and SNTAGT. CDR3: CASSEVPTLGTTIYF. CDR3 bases: TGTGCCAGCAGTGAGGTCCCGACACTCGGAACGACCATATATTTT.

V and J are TRBV5-5 and TRBJ2-2, with 7 bases matching TRBD1. V lost 2 bases to trimming and J lost 3 bases; unmatched junction nucleotides: 4. Germline V gives CDR1 SGHKS, CDR2 YYEKEE (reference sequence). The CDR3 has 15 residues. In DNA form, the CDR3 reads TGTGCCAGCAGCTTTCCGGGACAGCACACCGGGGAGCTGTTTTTT. This translates into CASSFPGQHTGELFF.

The CDR3 sequence is CATSRARIGGETPGYTF. CDR3 bases: TGTGCCACCAGCAGAGCTAGGATCGGGGGAGAGACCCCGGGCTACACCTTC. V usage is TRBV15 and J usage is TRBJ1-2, with D tentatively TRBD1 (5 bases). The CDR3 covers 17 residues. Germline values: CDR1 LNHNV, CDR2 YYDKDF (reference sequence). The ends were cut back, 1 base at V and 8 bases at J, with 23 bases in the middle.

This chain links TRBV7-8 with TRBJ2-3; tentative D call: TRBD2 (6 bases). This CDR3 region has 13 residues. The germline V gene has CDR1 SGHVS and CDR2 FQNEAQ. Trimming took 8 bases from V and 3 from J, leaving 12 bases between them. The CDR3 is CASEGGVTDTQYF. For the CDR3, the DNA is TGTGCCAGCGAAGGAGGGGTAACAGATACGCAGTATTTT.

The chain couples TRBV5-4 to TRBJ2-3; no reliable D call. Germline V lookup: CDR1 SGHNT, CDR2 YYREEE (reference sequence). V lost 0 bases to trimming and J lost 9 bases, with 14 bases between them. The CDR3 extends over 14 amino acids. The CDR3 sequence: CASSLGLGVSTQYF. CDR3 in DNA: TGTGCCAGCAGCTTGGGGTTAGGAGTTTCGACGCAGTATTTT. Full variable domain (remainder filled in from reference TRBV5-4 and TRBJ2-3): ETGVTQSPTHLIKTRGQQVTLRCSSQSGHNTVSWYQQALGQGPQFIFQYYREEENGRGNFPPRFSGLQFPNYSSELNVNALELDDSALYLCASSLGLGVSTQYFGPGTRLTVL.

The chain employs TRBV19 and TRBJ2-3; the match to TRBD1 covers 7 bases. CDR1 is LNHDA and CDR2 is SQIVND in the germline V gene (reference sequence). J lost 0 bases, V lost 7 bases, and 4 bases had no gene match. This CDR3 is 14 amino acids long. The CDR3 loop is CASKTGASTDTQYF. Written as DNA, the CDR3 is TGTGCCAGTAAAACAGGGGCTAGCACAGATACGCAGTATTTT.

The rearrangement joins TRBV5-1 to TRBJ2-3; 7 positions agree with TRBD2. The CDR3 is made up of 14 amino acids. The germline V gene has CDR1 SGHRS and CDR2 YFSETQ. The ends lost 4 bases at V and 4 bases at J; junction bases unmatched: 6. The CDR3 region is CASSPGLVSDTQYF. CDR3 nucleotides: TGCGCCAGCAGCCCTGGACTAGTATCAGATACGCAGTATTTT.

The chain links TRBV6-5 to TRBJ1-2; unclear D gene. Germline V lookup: CDR1 MNHEY, CDR2 SVGAGI. V lost 10 bases and J 3 bases, leaving 12 bases between the germline ends. This CDR3 comprises 12 residues. The CDR3 DNA sequence: TGTGCCACACCGGCGGTCTACTATGGCTACACCTTC. This gives the protein CATPAVYYGYTF.

The chain uses TRBV3-1 (or the pseudogene TRBV3-2) and TRBJ1-1, with a possible D match to TRBD1 (5 bases). Deletions cut 2 bases from V and 1 base from J, with 17 bases between. The length of the CDR3 is 17 residues. Germline assignment: CDR1 LGHDT and CDR2 YNNKEL (reference sequence). CDR3 loop: CASSQTGGRSQNTEAFF. The DNA for the CDR3 is TGTGCCAGCAGCCAAACCGGGGGTAGGAGCCAGAACACTGAAGCTTTCTTT.

This clone was counted once. This chain connects TRBV5-1 to TRBJ2-5, with 8 bases matching TRBD1. The CDR3 loop spans 17 amino acids. The J segment lost 2 bases and the V segment lost 2 bases, leaving 11 bases of the junction unmatched. Germline CDR1 SGHRS, CDR2 YFSETQ. The CDR3 DNA sequence: TGCGCCAGCAGCTTAACAGGGGGAGGAGGTGGACAAGAGACCCAGTACTTC. This translates into CASSLTGGGGGQETQYF.

The chain links TRBV11-2 to TRBJ2-5, with D maybe TRBD2 (6 bases). CDR1 and CDR2 from the germline V gene are SGHAT and FQNNGV. The CDR3 totals 13 residues. V dropped 3 bases and J dropped 5 bases, with 10 bases sitting between them. This CDR3 reads CASSLTGEETQYF. The CDR3 region has the DNA TGTGCCAGCAGCTTGACGGGGGAGGAGACCCAGTACTTC.

This chain links TRBV19 with TRBJ2-3, with D perhaps matching TRBD2 (6 bases). The V gene lost 4 bases and the J gene lost 2 bases, with 13 bases spanning the gap. Per germline, CDR1 LNHDA and CDR2 SQIVND (reference sequence). This CDR3 is built from 15 residues. The CDR3 reads CASSSSGRVTDTQYF. CDR3 nucleotide sequence: TGTGCCAGTAGTAGTAGCGGTCGGGTCACAGATACGCAGTATTTT.

This chain connects TRBV3-1 (or the pseudogene TRBV3-2) to TRBJ2-2, with D possibly TRBD2 on 5 matching bases. This CDR3 is 16 amino acids long. V lost 0 bases and J lost 3, with 11 bases in between. Germline-derived CDR1 and CDR2 are LGHDT and YNNKEL (reference sequence). CDR3 bases: TGTGCCAGCAGCCAAGAAGTTCGCGGGTACACCGGGGAGCTGTTTTTT. Its protein product is CASSQEVRGYTGELFF.

The chain employs TRBV6-2 or TRBV6-3 and TRBJ2-1; possibly TRBD1 for D (6 bases). Trimming took off 2 bases at V and 7 bases at J, with 21 bases between the two ends. Germline V gene sequence: CDR1 MNHEY, CDR2 SVGEGT. The CDR3 runs 17 residues. The CDR3 sequence is CASSYMGDRFPGNEQFF. In DNA, the CDR3 is TGTGCCAGCAGTTACATGGGTGACAGGTTCCCGGGGAATGAGCAGTTCTTC.

This rearrangement joins TRBV6-6 to TRBJ1-1; tentative D call: TRBD1 (5 bases). Germline values: CDR1 MNHNY, CDR2 SVGAGI (reference sequence). The CDR3 loop spans 13 amino acids. The V end lost 5 bases, the J end lost 4 bases, and 11 bases lay between the germline ends. For the CDR3, the DNA is TGTGCCAGCAGTCCCAATCAGGGCACTGAAGCTTTCTTT. As protein: CASSPNQGTEAFF.

The chain combines TRBV5-1 with TRBJ1-2; 8 bases are shared with TRBD1. CDR1 is SGHRS and CDR2 is YFSETQ in the germline V gene. The CDR3 is 15 amino acids. V was clipped by 4 bases and J by 5 bases; unmatched bases: 10. The CDR3 sequence: CASSATSTGGYGYTF. The CDR3 nucleotides are TGCGCCAGCAGCGCCACCTCTACAGGGGGATATGGCTACACCTTC.

The J gene is TRBJ2-1, the V gene TRBV11-3; TRBD1 might be the D (6 bases). Looked up from germline, CDR1 is SGHNT and CDR2 is YENEEA. The length of the CDR3 is 15 residues. With 2 bases removed from V and 6 bases from J, the gap between germline ends came to 14 bases. CDR3 in amino acids: CASSLRSGVGNEQFF. The CDR3 bases are TGTGCCAGCAGCTTAAGGTCAGGGGTGGGCAATGAGCAGTTCTTC.

This clone was found once. V gene TRBV6-1 combines with J gene TRBJ2-7, with D uncertain. This CDR3 is built from 14 residues. Germline V lookup: CDR1 MNHNS, CDR2 SASEGT. The ends were cut back, 1 base at V and 1 base at J, with 8 bases in the middle. The CDR3 DNA sequence: TGTGCCAGCAGTGAAGTAACAGTTTCCTACGAGCAGTACGTC. As protein: CASSEVTVSYEQYV.

V and J are TRBV4-1 and TRBJ2-3; D may be TRBD2 (5 bases). V lost 0 bases, J lost 2 bases, and 9 bases lay in between. Germline lookup yields CDR1 MGHRA and CDR2 YSYEKL. The CDR3 length is 15 residues. The DNA for the CDR3 is TGCGCCAGCAGCCAAGATGGGGAGCCCACAGATACGCAGTATTTT. Translated, it gives CASSQDGEPTDTQYF.

This rearrangement joins TRBV25-1 to TRBJ1-2; D might be TRBD1 (5 bases). V lost 7 bases, J lost 1 base, and 16 bases lay in between. Germline CDR1 is MGHDK and CDR2 is SYGVNS. The CDR3 has 15 residues. The CDR3 loop is CASTAGLNSNYGYTF. The CDR3 nucleotides are TGTGCCAGCACAGCGGGACTGAATAGTAACTATGGCTACACCTTC.

The chain couples TRBV11-1 to TRBJ1-6; no clear D gene. In germline, CDR1 is SGHAT, CDR2 FQDESV (reference sequence). The CDR3 totals 15 residues. Trimming removed 2 bases from V and 7 bases from J, with 12 bases in between. DNA for the CDR3: TGTGCCAGCAGCTTACAAGGACCGGGAAATTCACCCCTCCACTTT. Its translation: CASSLQGPGNSPLHF.

The rearrangement uses TRBV18 and TRBJ2-2; the D is unclear. CDR1 is KGHSH and CDR2 is LQKENI in the germline V gene. This CDR3 spans 16 amino acids. The V gene lost 3 bases and the J gene lost 0 bases, with 11 bases spanning the gap. The CDR3 here is CASSPQRITNTGELFF. CDR3 nucleotides: TGTGCCAGCTCACCGCAGCGAATTACGAACACCGGGGAGCTGTTTTTT.

The V gene is TRBV18, the J gene TRBJ1-2, with D perhaps TRBD1 (5 bases). V lost 0 bases and J 5 bases, leaving 10 bases between the germline ends. Germline-derived CDR1 and CDR2 are KGHSH and LQKENI. The CDR3 is 14 residues long. CDR3 region: CASSPPSRAYGYTF. The CDR3 DNA reads TGTGCCAGCTCACCACCGAGCAGGGCATATGGCTACACCTTC.